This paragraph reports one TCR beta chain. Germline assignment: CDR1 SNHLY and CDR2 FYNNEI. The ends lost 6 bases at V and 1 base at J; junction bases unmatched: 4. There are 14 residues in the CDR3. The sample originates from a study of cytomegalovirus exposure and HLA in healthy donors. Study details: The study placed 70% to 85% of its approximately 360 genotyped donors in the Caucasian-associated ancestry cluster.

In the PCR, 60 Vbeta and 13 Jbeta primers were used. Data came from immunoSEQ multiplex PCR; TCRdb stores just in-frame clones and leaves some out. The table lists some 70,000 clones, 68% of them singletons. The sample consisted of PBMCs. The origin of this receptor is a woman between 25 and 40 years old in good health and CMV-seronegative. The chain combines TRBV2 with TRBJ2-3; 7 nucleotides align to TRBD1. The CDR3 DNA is TGTGCCAGCAGAGCTACAGGGGGCACAGATACGCAGTATTTT. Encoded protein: CASRATGGTDTQYF.